Shown below are 26 T cell receptor beta chains from a single sample sequenced in a study of blood T cell repertoires in COVID-19. The repertoire was sequenced with immunoSEQ multiplex PCR; TCRdb's copy has only in-frame clones and lacks some. The data hold tens of thousands of clones, with around nine tenths observed a single time. Sequencing used peripheral blood. These receptors were taken from a woman older than 75 with acute or convalescent COVID-19.

The chain carries TRBV11-3 and TRBJ2-3; 7 nucleotides agree with TRBD1. Germline V gives CDR1 SGHNT, CDR2 YENEEA. V dropped 5 bases and J dropped 11; count of bases not matched to a gene: 10. The CDR3 covers 13 residues. DNA for the CDR3: TGTGCCAGCAGCCAGGACAGGAGTCTTCAGCAGTATTTT. As protein: CASSQDRSLQQYF.

Only one count was recorded for this clone. The gene calls are TRBV7-2 and TRBJ1-2; TRBD1 might be the D (5 bases). The CDR3 loop spans 12 amino acids. Trimming removed 1 base from V and 8 bases from J, with 8 bases in between. The germline V gene has CDR1 SGHTA and CDR2 FQGNSA. The CDR3 region is CASSLVGGGYTF. CDR3 DNA sequence: TGTGCCAGCAGCTTAGTGGGGGGAGGCTACACCTTC.

This clone has only a few counts. V gene TRBV2 combines with J gene TRBJ2-1; 11 bases map to TRBD2. V lost 3 bases, J lost 4 bases, and 8 bases stayed unmatched. Germline V gene sequence: CDR1 SNHLY, CDR2 FYNNEI. The CDR3 is 17 residues long. CDR3 loop: CASSDLILAGDYNEQFF. For the CDR3, the DNA is TGTGCCAGCAGTGACCTTATACTAGCGGGGGATTACAATGAGCAGTTCTTC.

The V call is TRBV2, the J call TRBJ1-5; 8 bases map to TRBD1. V was clipped by 1 base and J by 6 bases; unmatched bases: 5. Looked up from germline, CDR1 is SNHLY and CDR2 is FYNNEI. The CDR3 contains 15 residues. CDR3 protein: CASSEDRGYGQPQHF. The CDR3 nucleotides are TGTGCCAGCAGTGAAGACAGGGGGTACGGTCAGCCCCAGCATTTT.

The chain uses TRBV5-6 and TRBJ1-6, with 9 positions matching TRBD1. The CDR3 runs to 14 residues. CDR1 and CDR2 from the germline V gene are SGHDT and YYEEEE. The ends lost 6 bases at V and 9 bases at J; junction bases unmatched: 7. The CDR3 coding sequence is TGTGCCAGCACGCCGGGACAGGGTACTTCACCCCTCCACTTT. It is translated as CASTPGQGTSPLHF.

In this sample, this clone turned up a few times. The chain uses TRBV5-5 and TRBJ2-7, with 7 bases that match TRBD1. J lost 3 bases, V lost 4 bases, and 10 bases had no gene match. Germline V CDR1 and CDR2: SGHKS, YYEKEE (reference sequence). The CDR3 totals 15 residues. The CDR3 region is CASSSSSGTVYEQYF. CDR3 DNA sequence: TGTGCCAGCAGCAGCTCCTCCGGGACAGTCTACGAGCAGTACTTC.

This rearrangement joins TRBV4-1 to TRBJ1-1; 10 nucleotides agree with TRBD1. J gave up 5 bases and V 2 bases, and 5 bases lay outside the gene matches. This CDR3 comprises 15 residues. Germline values: CDR1 MGHRA, CDR2 YSYEKL. CDR3 sequence: CASSQSRDRGTEAFF. CDR3 coding DNA: TGCGCCAGCAGCCAATCCCGGGACAGGGGTACTGAAGCTTTCTTT.

The chain employs TRBV6-4 and TRBJ2-2; TRBD1 aligns across 8 bases. Germline CDR1 and CDR2: MRHNA and SNTAGT. V lost 6 bases and J lost 7; bases outside the gene matches: 10. The CDR3 loop spans 15 amino acids. CDR3 bases: TGTGCCAGCAGCCTCGACAGGGGAAATGGCGGGGAGCTGTTTTTT. Its protein product is CASSLDRGNGGELFF.

The rearrangement joins TRBV29-1 to TRBJ2-5; a weak D match, TRBD2 (6 bases). Germline values: CDR1 SQVTM, CDR2 ANQGSEA. The CDR3 extends over 12 amino acids. V gave up 5 bases and J gave up 5 bases, with 12 bases separating them. The CDR3 DNA is TGCAGCGTTCAGGGTGGAGGGGAGACCCAGTACTTC. This sequence encodes CSVQGGGETQYF.

Here the CDR3 DNA reads TGCGCCAGCAGCTTGCGGGGGGCGACACCCGGGACTAGCGGGAGGGCCCCTGAGACCCAGTACTTC. Protein sequence: CASSLRGATPGTSGRAPETQYF. The genes are TRBV5-1 and TRBJ2-5, with TRBD2 matching over 16 bases. Germline V gene lookup returns CDR1 SGHRS and CDR2 YFSETQ. The V gene end was trimmed by 1 base and the J gene end by 5 bases; junction bases not matched to a gene: 20. This CDR3 is built from 22 residues.

This clone appeared a few times. The J gene is TRBJ1-2, the V gene TRBV4-2, with unresolved D. The CDR3 is 14 residues long. Trimming stripped 1 base from V and 7 bases from J, with 13 bases between. Germline CDR1 LGHNA, CDR2 YNFKEQ. CDR3 in amino acids: CASSQGAFGGGYTF. The CDR3 nucleotides are TGTGCCAGCAGCCAAGGAGCATTCGGTGGTGGCTACACCTTC.

The J gene is TRBJ2-7, the V gene TRBV4-3, with a possible D match to TRBD1 (6 bases). Germline V lookup: CDR1 LGHNA, CDR2 YSLEER. CDR3 size: 14 residues. V was pared by 2 bases and J by 7 bases, with 15 bases between. CDR3 sequence reads: CASSQTQGGTEQYF. DNA for the CDR3: TGCGCCAGCAGCCAAACACAGGGTGGAACGGAGCAGTACTTC.

The CDR3 DNA reads as TGCGCCAGCAGCCTGGCCCCGGGGACTGAAGCTTTCTTT. Protein: CASSLAPGTEAFF. V and J are TRBV4-1 and TRBJ1-1; D gene ambiguous. The CDR3 is made up of 13 amino acids. V was clipped by 4 bases and J by 5 bases, with 11 bases between them. Germline CDR1 is MGHRA and CDR2 is YSYEKL.

The V and J genes are TRBV9 and TRBJ1-4; the D gene is possibly TRBD1 (6 bases). The germline V gene encodes CDR1 SGDLS and CDR2 YYNGEE. V lost 1 base to trimming and J lost 8 bases, with 15 bases between them. The CDR3 covers 15 residues. The CDR3 loop is CASSVREGGGEKLFF. In DNA form, the CDR3 reads TGTGCCAGCAGCGTACGTGAAGGGGGAGGGGAAAAACTGTTTTTT.

The chain employs TRBV4-3 and TRBJ1-1; D might be TRBD1 (6 bases). Deletions cut 1 base from V and 7 bases from J, with 13 bases between. CDR1 is LGHNA and CDR2 is YSLEER in the germline V gene. The CDR3 sequence is 14 residues long. CDR3 nucleotide sequence: TGCGCCAGCAGCCAAGGTGGAACAGGGCTTGAAGCTTTCTTT. This translates into CASSQGGTGLEAFF.

The chain joins TRBV10-2 to TRBJ2-2; TRBD1 matches 9 bases. J gave up 6 bases and V 6 bases, and 8 bases lay outside the gene matches. Per germline, CDR1 WSHSY and CDR2 SAAADI. The CDR3 covers 15 residues. CDR3 amino acids: CASSLTGQGSGELFF. CDR3 bases: TGCGCCAGCAGCCTCACCGGACAGGGGTCCGGGGAGCTGTTTTTT.

The rearrangement links TRBV12-3 or TRBV12-4 to TRBJ1-1, with 7 bases aligning to TRBD1. Trimming took 4 bases from V and 4 from J; bases not matched to a gene: 3. The CDR3 is 13 amino acids. The CDR3: CASSYRGATEAFF. CDR3 nucleotides: TGTGCCAGCAGTTACAGGGGTGCCACTGAAGCTTTCTTT.

This clone was seen more than once but under ten times. The chain's CDR3 is CASSVQALSYEQYF. The CDR3 bases are TGCGCCAGCAGCGTCCAGGCCCTCTCCTACGAGCAGTACTTC. The chain recombines TRBV5-1 with TRBJ2-7; the D is unclear. CDR1 SGHRS and CDR2 YFSETQ come from the germline V gene. Deletions cut 4 bases from V and 0 bases from J, with 11 bases between. The CDR3 has 14 amino acids.

The V gene is TRBV5-1, the J gene TRBJ2-7; 11 bases line up with TRBD1. Germline CDR1 SGHRS, CDR2 YFSETQ. J was trimmed by 6 bases and V by 4 bases; bases with no gene match: 6. The CDR3 extends over 14 amino acids. In DNA form, the CDR3 reads TGCGCCAGCAGCGGCGGACAGGGGGCTAGCGAGCAGTACTTC. Its protein is CASSGGQGASEQYF.

The chain joins TRBV7-9 to TRBJ2-1, with D perhaps matching TRBD1 (6 bases). This CDR3 has 16 amino acids. CDR1 is SEHNR, CDR2 FQNEAQ, per germline (reference sequence). Trimming took 0 bases from V and 2 from J, leaving 11 bases between them. CDR3 DNA sequence: TGTGCCAGCAGCTTAGCTACAGGGTTCCCCTACAATGAGCAGTTCTTC. This translates into CASSLATGFPYNEQFF.

The chain couples TRBV7-9 to TRBJ1-2; D might be TRBD1 (5 bases). The CDR3 spans 13 residues. Germline CDR1 reads SEHNR; CDR2 reads FQNEAQ (reference sequence). V shed 7 bases and J shed 5 bases, with 14 bases lying between them. Here the CDR3 DNA reads TGTGCCAGCACTCACGGGGGGACTTATGGCTACACCTTC. Protein product: CASTHGGTYGYTF. The whole variable domain, remainder taken from reference TRBV7-9 and TRBJ1-2, is DTGVSQNPRHKITKRGQNVTFRCDPISEHNRLYWYRQTLGQGPEFLTYFQNEAQLEKSRLLSDRFSAERPKGSFSTLEIQRTEQGDSAMYLCASTHGGTYGYTFGSGTRLTVV.

V gene TRBV19 combines with J gene TRBJ2-6; no reliable D call. The CDR3 is 15 amino acids. Germline V lookup: CDR1 LNHDA, CDR2 SQIVND (reference sequence). V lost 3 bases and J 4 bases, leaving 10 bases between the germline ends. Written as DNA, the CDR3 is TGTGCCAGTAGTATGGTCCAGGCCGGGGCCAACGTCCTGACTTTC. This sequence encodes CASSMVQAGANVLTF.

The chain links TRBV6-5 to TRBJ2-7; D is perhaps TRBD1 (6 bases). Trimming pared 6 bases from V and 0 bases from J, leaving 12 bases between. CDR1 and CDR2 from the germline V gene are MNHEY and SVGAGI. The CDR3 is made up of 14 amino acids. CDR3 nucleotides: TGTGCCAGCAGGGGGGCAGGGAGCTCCTACGAGCAGTACTTC. This sequence encodes CASRGAGSSYEQYF.

This clone was picked up one time. The V gene is TRBV4-1, the J gene TRBJ2-7, with D perhaps TRBD2 (6 bases). The V gene's germline CDR1 is MGHRA and CDR2 YSYEKL. The CDR3 is 15 residues long. V was cut by 4 bases and J by 5 bases, with 18 bases left in between. The CDR3 sequence is CASSPKGTPGHEQYF. CDR3 DNA: TGCGCCAGCAGCCCTAAGGGGACTCCAGGACACGAGCAGTACTTC.

The V and J genes are TRBV27 and TRBJ2-3, with TRBD1 as a possible D gene (6 bases). Germline V gene sequence: CDR1 MNHEY, CDR2 SMNVEV (reference sequence). Trimming removed 1 base at V and 5 bases at J, with 16 bases between. The CDR3 is 16 amino acids. The CDR3 DNA is TGTGCCAGCAGTTTATTGGGGGCGACAACAGGAGATACGCAGTATTTT. This sequence encodes CASSLLGATTGDTQYF.

The V call is TRBV9, the J call TRBJ2-1, with D possibly TRBD2 on 7 matching bases. Germline-derived CDR1 and CDR2 are SGDLS and YYNGEE. CDR3 length: 15 amino acids. V was pared by 0 bases and J by 8 bases, with 15 bases between. CDR3 region: CASSVVGGAPDEQFF. The CDR3 DNA reads as TGTGCCAGCAGCGTAGTTGGGGGGGCCCCCGATGAGCAGTTCTTC.